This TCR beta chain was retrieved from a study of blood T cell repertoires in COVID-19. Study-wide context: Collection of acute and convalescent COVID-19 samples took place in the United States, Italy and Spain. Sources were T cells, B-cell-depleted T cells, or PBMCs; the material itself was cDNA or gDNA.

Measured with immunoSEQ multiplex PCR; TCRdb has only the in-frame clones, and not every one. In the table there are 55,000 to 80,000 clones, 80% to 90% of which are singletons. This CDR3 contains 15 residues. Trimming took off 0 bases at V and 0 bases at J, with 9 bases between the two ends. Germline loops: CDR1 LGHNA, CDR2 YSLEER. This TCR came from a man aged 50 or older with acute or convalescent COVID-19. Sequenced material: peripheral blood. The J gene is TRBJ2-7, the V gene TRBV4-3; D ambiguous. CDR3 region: CASSQDSSNSYEQYF. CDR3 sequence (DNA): TGCGCCAGCAGCCAAGATTCCAGTAACTCCTACGAGCAGTACTTC.